These 18 T cell receptor beta chains originate from one sample sequenced in a study of T cell changes during pregnancy in multiple sclerosis. Profiling relied on immunoSEQ multiplex PCR, and the TCRdb table lists in-frame clones only, not all of them. The data contain about 120,000 clones, under 95% of them singletons. Source: peripheral blood, taken before pregnancy. The origin of the receptors is a female donor with multiple sclerosis, enrolled in a pregnancy study.

The chain has TRBV15 and TRBJ2-3; D unresolved. This CDR3 has 15 residues. The V gene's germline CDR1 is LNHNV and CDR2 YYDKDF (reference sequence). V lost 0 bases to trimming and J lost 4 bases, with 11 bases between them. The CDR3 DNA sequence: TGTGCCACCAGCAGAGACGGTCTGTTGGCAGATACGCAGTATTTT. Protein: CATSRDGLLADTQYF.

This clone was counted once. The V call is TRBV28, the J call TRBJ1-3, with 12 bases aligning to TRBD1. V trimming: 3 bases; J trimming: 6 bases; junction bases outside the gene matches: 6. This CDR3 has 16 residues. Germline loops: CDR1 MDHEN, CDR2 SYDVKM. The CDR3 protein is CASSFAGTGGSNTIYF. CDR3 coding DNA: TGTGCCAGCAGTTTTGCCGGGACAGGGGGCTCAAACACCATATATTTT.

In its sample, this clone is medium-sized. The chain joins TRBV6-5 to TRBJ2-7, with D possibly TRBD2 on 7 matching bases. The germline CDR1 and CDR2 sequences are MNHEY and SVGAGI. The CDR3 covers 13 residues. Trimming took off 5 bases at V and 6 bases at J, with 14 bases between the two ends. The CDR3 reads CASSKGEGGEQYF. CDR3 sequence (DNA): TGTGCCAGCAGTAAGGGGGAGGGGGGCGAGCAGTACTTC.

This clone was seen just once. This chain uses TRBV11-2 with TRBJ2-2; D gene ambiguous. The germline V gene has CDR1 SGHAT and CDR2 FQNNGV. V gave up 1 base and J gave up 3 bases, with 6 bases separating them. The CDR3 spans 14 residues. CDR3 region: CASSLVSHTGELFF. The CDR3 nucleotides read TGTGCCAGCAGCTTAGTGTCTCACACCGGGGAGCTGTTTTTT.

The CDR3 reads CATSSLGGINEKLFF. DNA of the CDR3: TGTGCCACCAGCAGCTTAGGGGGAATTAATGAAAAACTGTTTTTT. The chain has TRBV15 and TRBJ1-4, with D possibly being TRBD1 (6 bases). The V end lost 3 bases, the J end lost 4 bases, and 12 bases lay between the germline ends. The V gene's germline CDR1 is LNHNV and CDR2 YYDKDF (reference sequence). The CDR3 length is 15 residues.

The V gene is TRBV7-9, the J gene TRBJ2-1, with D possibly being TRBD2 (5 bases). The CDR3 extends over 14 amino acids. Germline CDR1 reads SEHNR; CDR2 reads FQNEAQ (reference sequence). V lost 3 bases and J 6 bases, leaving 12 bases between the germline ends. DNA for the CDR3: TGTGCCAGCAGCTTTGGAGGCTTGGGCAATGAGCAGTTCTTC. It translates to CASSFGGLGNEQFF. Full variable domain (missing parts from reference TRBV7-9 and TRBJ2-1): DTGVSQNPRHKITKRGQNVTFRCDPISEHNRLYWYRQTLGQGPEFLTYFQNEAQLEKSRLLSDRFSAERPKGSFSTLEIQRTEQGDSAMYLCASSFGGLGNEQFFGPGTRLTVL.

The chain recombines TRBV27 with TRBJ1-2, with TRBD1 as a possible D gene (5 bases). V dropped 1 base and J dropped 4 bases, with 13 bases sitting between them. Per the germline V gene, CDR1 is MNHEY and CDR2 is SMNVEV (reference sequence). This CDR3 contains 15 residues. DNA for the CDR3: TGTGCCAGCAGTTTATTCTCCCGGCAGGGCTATGGCTACACCTTC. As protein: CASSLFSRQGYGYTF.

The V call is TRBV6-1, the J call TRBJ1-5, with D hard to call. With 9 bases removed from V and 3 bases from J, the gap between germline ends came to 6 bases. Germline V gene sequence: CDR1 MNHNS, CDR2 SASEGT. The CDR3 sequence is 11 residues long. CDR3 sequence (DNA): TGTGCCAGTGGCATCAATCAGCCCCAGCATTTT. Its protein product is CASGINQPQHF.

In its sample, this clone was seen a few times. Here the CDR3 DNA reads TGTGCCAGCAGCCCAGGACAGGGAGTCACTGAAGCTTTCTTT. It is translated as CASSPGQGVTEAFF. The chain joins TRBV7-9 to TRBJ1-1; 8 bases are shared with TRBD1. Losses at the gene ends were 5 bases for V and 4 bases for J; bases not matched to a gene: 6. Germline CDR1 and CDR2: SEHNR and FQNEAQ (reference sequence). The CDR3 has 14 amino acids. Together with reference TRBV7-9 and TRBJ1-1, the CDR3 gives the full variable domain: DTGVSQNPRHKITKRGQNVTFRCDPISEHNRLYWYRQTLGQGPEFLTYFQNEAQLEKSRLLSDRFSAERPKGSFSTLEIQRTEQGDSAMYLCASSPGQGVTEAFFGQGTRLTVV.

V usage is TRBV6-5 and J usage is TRBJ1-5; 8 bases line up with TRBD1. J lost 2 bases, V lost 10 bases, and 4 bases had no gene match. Germline V gene data show CDR1 as MNHEY and CDR2 as SVGAGI. This CDR3 is 13 amino acids long. DNA for the CDR3: TGTGCCACCCAGGGGGCAGGCAATCAGCCCCAGCATTTT. Translating gives CATQGAGNQPQHF.

The chain is built from TRBV11-3 and TRBJ1-1; TRBD1 aligns across 7 bases. Germline V gene lookup returns CDR1 SGHNT and CDR2 YENEEA. V gave up 5 bases and J gave up 6 bases; unmatched junction bases: 6. This CDR3 has 13 residues. The CDR3 coding sequence is TGTGCCAGCAGCGACACAGGGGCGGCTGAAGCTTTCTTT. The encoded protein is CASSDTGAAEAFF.

The CDR3 loop reads CASSPRGGSNQPQHF. CDR3 coding DNA: TGTGCCAGCTCCCCCCGGGGAGGGTCCAATCAGCCCCAGCATTTT. The chain carries TRBV18 and TRBJ1-5, with no clear D. CDR3 length equals 15 residues. V was clipped by 6 bases and J by 3 bases, with 15 bases between them. Germline lookup yields CDR1 KGHSH and CDR2 LQKENI. Filled out from reference TRBV18 and TRBJ1-5, the complete variable domain reads NAGVMQNPRHLVRRRGQEARLRCSPMKGHSHVYWYRQLPEEGLKFMVYLQKENIIDESGMPKERFSAEFPKEGPSILRIQQVVRGDSAAYFCASSPRGGSNQPQHFGDGTRLSIL.

The V call is TRBV7-2, the J call TRBJ2-7; 9 positions match TRBD1. CDR3 length equals 15 residues. The germline V gene has CDR1 SGHTA and CDR2 FQGNSA. The V gene end was trimmed by 2 bases and the J gene end by 4 bases; junction bases not matched to a gene: 6. Here the CDR3 DNA reads TGTGCCAGCAGCTTACTACAGGGGGCGCGGTACGAGCAGTACTTC. This encodes CASSLLQGARYEQYF.

V usage is TRBV7-2 and J usage is TRBJ1-1, with D perhaps matching TRBD1 (6 bases). Germline V CDR1 and CDR2: SGHTA, FQGNSA. CDR3 size: 15 residues. V was trimmed by 8 bases and J by 3 bases, leaving 19 bases between them. DNA for the CDR3: TGTGCCAGCCGCCTTCCGGGACACAGCTACACTGAAGCTTTCTTT. Its translation: CASRLPGHSYTEAFF.

This sequence joins TRBV19 and TRBJ1-2, with 8 nucleotides matching TRBD1. The CDR3 loop spans 15 amino acids. Germline-derived CDR1 and CDR2 are LNHDA and SQIVND (reference sequence). J gave up 4 bases and V 5 bases, and 9 bases lay outside the gene matches. In DNA form, the CDR3 reads TGTGCCAGTAGTGCTCTCAACACAGGGGGCTATGGCTACACCTTC. Encoded protein: CASSALNTGGYGYTF.

The chain carries TRBV27 and TRBJ2-1; a possible D gene is TRBD2 (6 bases). Deletions cut 4 bases from V and 4 bases from J, with 14 bases between. The germline V gene encodes CDR1 MNHEY and CDR2 SMNVEV (reference sequence). The length of the CDR3 is 15 residues. Here the CDR3 DNA reads TGTGCCAGCAGTTCCCTAGACCGGGGGTACAATGAGCAGTTCTTC. Translation: CASSSLDRGYNEQFF.

The chain is built from TRBV19 and TRBJ1-1; D is perhaps TRBD1 (5 bases). Germline assignment: CDR1 LNHDA and CDR2 SQIVND (reference sequence). The CDR3 runs 11 residues. V was clipped by 6 bases and J by 4 bases, with 6 bases between them. The CDR3 spells CASSRATEAFF. The DNA for the CDR3 is TGTGCCAGTAGCAGGGCCACTGAAGCTTTCTTT.

This clone showed up just a few times. The chain has TRBV6-1 and TRBJ2-7; the D gene is possibly TRBD2 (6 bases). With 1 base removed from V and 2 bases from J, the gap between germline ends came to 12 bases. The CDR3 is made up of 15 amino acids. Per the germline V gene, CDR1 is MNHNS and CDR2 is SASEGT. The CDR3 bases are TGTGCCAGCAGTGAAGGCTTTACGGGGGCCTACGAGCAGTACTTC. Translating it yields CASSEGFTGAYEQYF.